This T cell receptor (beta chain) emerged from a study of graft-versus-host responses after intestinal transplantation. Study-level background: Recipients underwent multivisceral, liver-intestinal, or isolated intestinal transplants. The study gave all recipients anti-thymocyte globulin induction, then tacrolimus and steroids for roughly 3 years.

V was clipped by 6 bases and J by 4 bases; unmatched bases: 4. Germline CDR1 reads SNHLY; CDR2 reads FYNNEI. The CDR3 has 14 amino acids. The table came from immunoSEQ multiplex PCR; TCRdb's copy has only in-frame clones and leaves some out. In the table there are about 96,000 clones, roughly nine tenths of which are singletons. In the case of this clone: What it binds is not known.

This material consisted of unstimulated CD4+ T cells sorted from spleen or lymph node cells, taken before intestinal transplant. The chain is built from TRBV2 and TRBJ1-5; 9 bases fit TRBD1. The sequence was obtained from a human donor who received an intestinal transplant. The CDR3 DNA follows: TGTGCCAGCAGGGGGACAGGGACAAATCAGCCCCAGCATTTT. Encoded protein: CASRGTGTNQPQHF.